One T cell receptor beta chain is described in this entry. Antigen unknown. Sequencing used immunoSEQ multiplex PCR; TCRdb keeps in-frame clones, though not all of them. Among around 75,000 clones listed, roughly 91% were seen once. This sample is drawn from a study of OX40 agonist ivuxolimab in advanced cancers. General study points: Among T cells, CD8+ cells averaged more expanded clones than CD4+ cells.

The germline V and J ends were trimmed by 4 bases and 0 bases, with 10 bases remaining between them. This CDR3 spans 14 amino acids. The germline V gene encodes CDR1 SGHTS and CDR2 YDEGEE. The sample here was CD4+ or CD8+ T cells sorted from blood, taken in a trial of the OX40 agonist ivuxolimab. The TCR sequence derives from an adult with an advanced solid tumor such as melanoma, head and neck, liver or kidney cancer. This chain connects TRBV5-8 to TRBJ1-1; tentatively, D is TRBD1 (6 bases). The CDR3 spells CASSKDSLNTEAFF. CDR3 nucleotides: TGTGCCAGCAGCAAGGACAGCTTGAACACTGAAGCTTTCTTT.